This T cell receptor (beta chain) is drawn from a study of blood T cell repertoires in COVID-19. The overall study: Researchers got acute and convalescent COVID-19 samples from the United States, Italy and Spain. The cDNA or gDNA used as material had been derived from T cells, B-cell-depleted T cells, or PBMCs.

Original data processing: Amplified reference gene primers provided the basis for estimating nucleated cell counts. TCRdb keeps only in-frame clones here, not all; method: immunoSEQ multiplex PCR. That table is the source of V, J and clone size, and D and trimming were worked out from the DNA. Among 340,000 or so clones listed, around 80% were seen once. The CDR3 is 15 amino acids. The V gene's germline CDR1 is GTSNPN and CDR2 SVGIG (reference sequence). V lost 5 bases to trimming and J lost 1 base; unmatched junction nucleotides: 9. The TCR sequence derives from a man aged 30-40 years with active or convalescent COVID-19. Sequenced material: peripheral blood. The rearrangement links TRBV30 to TRBJ2-7; TRBD2 aligns across 9 bases. The CDR3 here is CAWAHRLAVSYEQYF. CDR3 DNA: TGTGCCTGGGCCCATCGACTAGCGGTTTCCTACGAGCAGTACTTC.